The T cell receptor beta chain under discussion was sequenced for a study of regulatory T cells in long-lasting Graves disease. About the study: Graves' patients with a new diagnosis had received antithyroid drugs under 3 months. Overall study findings and caveats: The study examined only peripheral blood, not thyroid tissue.

TCR beta libraries were built with iRepertoire HTBI primers and Arm-PCR of CDR3 regions. In TCRdb, the multiplex PCR reads were re-called with MiXCR into one record per CDR3 protein. The data contain 400,000 to 500,000 distinct CDR3 sequences, approximately 16% of them seen just once; the ten biggest clones take up about 7.6%. This clonotype was counted at least ten times. Its matching antigen is unknown. CDR3 length: 14 amino acids. Germline lookup yields CDR1 SEHNR and CDR2 FQNEAQ (reference sequence). The V and J ends lost 4 bases and 4 bases respectively, with 11 bases between them. Time point specified: newly diagnosed GD, antithyroid drugs for less than 3 months. RNA extracted from PBMCs served as the sequencing template. The collection involved drawing around 10 milliliters of peripheral blood into EDTA tubes. These data also featured in a second study, about T cells in Graves' hyperthyroidism and ophthalmopathy.

This specimen consisted of peripheral blood mononuclear cells (PBMCs), obtained at new diagnosis, from a patient treated with antithyroid drugs. This rearrangement joins TRBV7-9 to TRBJ1-5; tentative D call: TRBD1 (5 bases). This receptor was taken from a middle-aged woman with Graves disease. DNA for the CDR3: TGTGCCAGCAGCTATGCAGGGTTGAATCAGCCCCAGCATTTT. Amino acid sequence: CASSYAGLNQPQHF.